This TCR beta chain emerged from a study of OX40 agonist ivuxolimab in advanced cancers. Overall study context: Ivuxolimab is an agonistic anti-OX40 (CD134) antibody, and patients were treated with it. General study findings and limits: Among expanded peripheral T cells, antigen specificity went undetermined. CD8+ T cells were the subset that, on average, had more expanded clones than CD4+.

Individuals having autoimmune disease history or systemic immunosuppression were not enrolled. Sequenced by immunoSEQ multiplex PCR; TCRdb stores in-frame clones only, minus some. This table holds 66,000 or so clones, around 85% found once. Germline V gene sequence: CDR1 WNHNN, CDR2 SYGVQD (reference sequence). Trimming removed 0 bases at V and 1 base at J, with 12 bases between. The CDR3 runs 16 residues. This clone was seen only a few times. Its antigen is as yet unknown. This receptor was obtained from an adult with an advanced solid tumor such as melanoma, head and neck, liver or kidney cancer. This sample comprised CD4+ or CD8+ T cells sorted from blood, obtained in a trial of the OX40 agonist ivuxolimab. The chain carries TRBV10-1 and TRBJ1-2; D is unclear. For the CDR3, the DNA is TGCGCCAGCAGTGAGTCGCACGTACTCCTTAACTATGGCTACACCTTC. Translating gives CASSESHVLLNYGYTF.